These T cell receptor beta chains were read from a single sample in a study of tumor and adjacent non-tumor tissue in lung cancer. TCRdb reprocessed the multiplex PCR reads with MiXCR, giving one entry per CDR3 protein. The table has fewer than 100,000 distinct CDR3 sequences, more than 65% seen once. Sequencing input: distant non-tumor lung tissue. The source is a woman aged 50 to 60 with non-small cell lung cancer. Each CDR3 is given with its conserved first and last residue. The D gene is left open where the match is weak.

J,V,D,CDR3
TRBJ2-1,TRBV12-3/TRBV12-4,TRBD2,CVSSLGLAGYSEHFF
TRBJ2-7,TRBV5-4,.,CDSSLGALVEQYF
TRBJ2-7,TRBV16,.,CANSQYQAYEQYF
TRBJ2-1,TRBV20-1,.,CSAYSRVVDEQFF
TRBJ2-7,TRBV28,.,CASILTGSYERYF
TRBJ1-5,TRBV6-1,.,CASSDNGINQPQHF
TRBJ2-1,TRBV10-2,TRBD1,CASNGTGVSHNEQSF
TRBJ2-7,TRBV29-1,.,CSVERAGSPNEQYF
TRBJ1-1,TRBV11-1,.,CVSNPLGDTEAFF
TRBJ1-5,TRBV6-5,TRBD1,CTGRRGTGGFQPQHF
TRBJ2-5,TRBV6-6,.,CTSSYCGRNQETQYF
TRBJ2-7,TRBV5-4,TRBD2,CASSPRGGKGINEQYF
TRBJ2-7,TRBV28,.,CASSFCQGRDDQYF
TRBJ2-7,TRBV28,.,CASSEGDERYEQYF
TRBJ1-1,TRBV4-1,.,CANNPIPIIRGDTEDFF
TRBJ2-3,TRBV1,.,CTSIRASGSTDTQYF
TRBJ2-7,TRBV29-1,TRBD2,CSFISGRAIHAQHF
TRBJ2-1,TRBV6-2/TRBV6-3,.,CTSSSDGHNEQFF
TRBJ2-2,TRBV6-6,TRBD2,CASTSGKETGELFF
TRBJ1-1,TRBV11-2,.,CASILGGPKGMNTDAFF
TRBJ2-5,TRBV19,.,CASSLGPGETQHF
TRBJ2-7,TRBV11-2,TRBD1,CASSTGTAPTYEQYF
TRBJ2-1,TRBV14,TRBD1,CASGQVGRGPRYEQFF
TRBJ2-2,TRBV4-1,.,CASTWQYTGELFF
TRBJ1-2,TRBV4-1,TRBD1,CASSQEAPTGAFNYGYIF
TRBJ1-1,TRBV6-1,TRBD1,CASSWTGKAYAFF
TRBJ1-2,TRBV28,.,CASSLRTDYDYTF
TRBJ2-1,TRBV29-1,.,CGVGSVGQGNKQFF
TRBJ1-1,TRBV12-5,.,CASGLEREGASTEAFF
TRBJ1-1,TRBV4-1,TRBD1,CASSHRTGGIEAFF
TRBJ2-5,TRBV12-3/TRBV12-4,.,CASCWGQGGETQYF
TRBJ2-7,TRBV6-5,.,CGGSTTYEQYF
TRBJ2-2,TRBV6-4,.,CASSDRDNTGELFF
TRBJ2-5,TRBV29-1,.,CNAASGSGSETQCF
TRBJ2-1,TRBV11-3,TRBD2,CASSSQGLAGNNEQFF
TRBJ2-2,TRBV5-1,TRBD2,CASSLVSGESTGELFF
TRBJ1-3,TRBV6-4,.,CASLEQGYRDTIYF
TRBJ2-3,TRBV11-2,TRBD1,CASSPGQAYTDTKYF
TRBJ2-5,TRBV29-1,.,CSVDRGYQETQYF
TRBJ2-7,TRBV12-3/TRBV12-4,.,CASGFGGPDGQYF
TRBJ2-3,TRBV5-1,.,CHSRLPGPNTQYF
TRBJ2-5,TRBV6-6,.,CVSSPSDQETQYF
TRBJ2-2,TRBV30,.,CAWRTWIRTGELFF
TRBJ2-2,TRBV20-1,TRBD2,CSATTSGMEGIGELFF
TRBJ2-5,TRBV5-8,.,CASSLGPATMYQETQYF
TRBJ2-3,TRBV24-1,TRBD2,CATSGGSGTSATDMQYF
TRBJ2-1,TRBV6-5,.,CPSRYSFAPSSYNKQFF
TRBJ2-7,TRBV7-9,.,CANSHTDRHSYEQYF
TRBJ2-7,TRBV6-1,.,CASSERRPGSYEQYF
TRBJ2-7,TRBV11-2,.,CASSLEHARISEQYF
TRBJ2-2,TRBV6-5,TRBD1,CAGSLRPQGQGRRTEELFF
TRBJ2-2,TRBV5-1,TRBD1,CASSKGTGATGELFF
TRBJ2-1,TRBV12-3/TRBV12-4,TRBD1,CASSKTGGEQFF
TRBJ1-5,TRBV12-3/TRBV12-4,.,CVSSPLSGGYQPQHF